This is a list of T cell receptor beta chains from one sample in a study of Ad26.COV2.S vaccination and SARS-CoV-2 variants. Generated by immunoSEQ multiplex PCR, the TCRdb table keeps only in-frame clones and is missing some. The table shows about 350,000 clones, with around 83% occurring only once. The input for sequencing was peripheral blood, taken in a trial of Ad26.COV2.S vaccine versus placebo. These receptors all come from a person aged 18-65 years who received the Ad26.COV2.S COVID-19 vaccine or a placebo. Both conserved end residues are part of each CDR3. D genes are given only for firm matches. Some rows mark clone size as missing; the rest say once, few, many or name a class of expanded clone.

CDR3 length	D gene	V gene	clone size	J gene	CDR3 protein	CDR3 DNA
18	-	TRBV7-9	-	TRBJ1-6	CASSLGAGGGSYNSPLHF	TGTGCCAGCAGCTTGGGCGCGGGGGGAGGCTCCTATAATTCACCCCTCCACTTT
12	-	TRBV6-6	medium-sized	TRBJ2-5	CASSSSQETQYF	TGTGCCAGCAGCTCCTCCCAAGAGACCCAGTACTTC
13	-	TRBV7-9	-	TRBJ2-7	CASSLVRSWEQYF	TGTGCCAGCAGCTTAGTTCGCAGCTGGGAGCAGTACTTC
13	-	TRBV3-1/TRBV3-2	-	TRBJ1-1	CASSQEDWSEAFF	TGTGCCAGCAGCCAAGAGGACTGGTCTGAAGCTTTCTTT
14	-	TRBV30	-	TRBJ2-2	CAWSPYRANGELFF	TGTGCCTGGAGTCCCTACAGGGCGAACGGGGAGCTGTTTTTT
11	-	TRBV7-2	-	TRBJ2-7	CASSSQEEQYF	TGTGCCAGCAGCTCCCAGGAGGAGCAGTACTTC
12	-	TRBV12-3/TRBV12-4	-	TRBJ2-1	CASGRSYNEQFF	TGTGCCAGCGGCCGCTCCTACAATGAGCAGTTCTTC
17	-	TRBV11-2	-	TRBJ2-5	CASSPRRTDEYQETQYF	TGTGCCAGCAGCCCCCGGAGGACAGACGAGTACCAAGAGACCCAGTACTTC
15	-	TRBV7-2	-	TRBJ1-2	CASSLLEGRSWGYTF	TGTGCCAGCAGCCTACTGGAGGGGAGATCTTGGGGCTACACCTTC
16	-	TRBV11-2	once	TRBJ1-6	CASSLESSGYNSPLHF	TGTGCCAGCAGCTTAGAGTCCTCAGGCTATAATTCACCCCTCCACTTT
11	TRBD1	TRBV29-1	few	TRBJ2-4	CSVGQGNIQYF	TGCAGCGTTGGACAGGGAAACATTCAGTACTTC
13	-	TRBV19	few	TRBJ1-3	CASRPAGRNTIYF	TGTGCCAGTAGACCGGCCGGTAGAAACACCATATATTTT
14	-	TRBV4-3	-	TRBJ2-4	CASSHTGSGNIQYF	TGCGCCAGCAGCCACACGGGGAGTGGGAACATTCAGTACTTC
16	-	TRBV7-8	-	TRBJ1-5	CASSLAAIGGNQPQHF	TGTGCCAGCAGCTTAGCGGCGATCGGGGGAAATCAGCCCCAGCATTTT
13	-	TRBV18	-	TRBJ1-4	CASYNGQNEKLFF	TGTGCCAGTTATAACGGACAGAATGAAAAACTGTTTTTT
12	-	TRBV19	-	TRBJ1-1	CASTLRDNEAFF	TGTGCCAGTACCCTAAGGGACAATGAAGCTTTCTTT
16	TRBD2	TRBV3-1/TRBV3-2	-	TRBJ2-5	CASSQKTSGRQETQYF	TGTGCCAGCAGCCAAAAGACTAGCGGGAGACAAGAGACCCAGTACTTC
14	-	TRBV18	-	TRBJ2-3	CASSTGGGRDTQYF	TGTGCCAGCTCGACTGGCGGGGGCCGAGATACGCAGTATTTT
15	TRBD1	TRBV7-7	-	TRBJ2-2	CASSAGTGNTGELFF	TGTGCTAGCAGCGCCGGGACAGGGAACACCGGGGAGCTGTTTTTT
13	-	TRBV7-2	-	TRBJ2-7	CASSLNLGGEQYF	TGTGCCAGCTCCCTGAATTTAGGGGGGGAGCAGTACTTC
16	-	TRBV19	few	TRBJ1-1	CASSRGHRGRRALAFF	TGTGCCAGTAGTAGGGGGCACCGGGGGCGTCGGGCGTTAGCTTTCTTT
14	-	TRBV9	-	TRBJ2-7	CASSVGGSTYEQYF	TGTGCCAGCAGCGTAGGAGGCTCTACCTACGAGCAGTACTTC
15	-	TRBV5-1	-	TRBJ1-6	CASSLGQPVNSPLHF	TGCGCCAGCAGCCTCGGCCAACCTGTAAATTCACCCCTCCACTTT
16	-	TRBV5-1	-	TRBJ1-4	CASSRDPVGDNEKLFF	TGCGCCAGCAGCAGGGACCCCGTGGGCGATAATGAAAAACTGTTTTTT
13	-	TRBV6-5	once	TRBJ2-3	CASSYASGDTQYF	TGTGCCAGCAGTTACGCCTCGGGAGATACGCAGTATTTT
16	TRBD1	TRBV6-6	-	TRBJ1-5	CASSSYGSDRDQPQHF	TGTGCCAGCAGTTCCTACGGGTCCGACAGGGATCAGCCCCAGCATTTT
18	TRBD1	TRBV5-6	-	TRBJ1-5	CASSSSRAGGYSNQPQHF	TGTGCCAGCAGCTCGTCCCGCGCAGGGGGCTATAGCAATCAGCCCCAGCATTTT
14	-	TRBV4-3	-	TRBJ1-2	CASSPRWSSYGYTF	TGCGCCAGCAGCCCTCGTTGGTCATCCTATGGCTACACCTTC
15	TRBD1	TRBV7-2	-	TRBJ1-4	CASSSATGWGEKLFF	TGTGCCAGCAGCTCCGCGACAGGGTGGGGAGAAAAACTGTTTTTT
13	-	TRBV5-5	-	TRBJ1-1	CASSGAGGTEAFF	TGTGCCAGCAGCGGCGCGGGGGGCACTGAAGCTTTCTTT
12	-	TRBV7-2	-	TRBJ1-1	CASSLTHREAFF	TGTGCCAGCAGCTTAACTCACAGGGAAGCTTTCTTT
17	-	TRBV28	-	TRBJ2-1	CASSEKRGNSFANEQFF	TGTGCCAGCAGTGAGAAAAGGGGGAACTCCTTTGCAAATGAGCAGTTCTTC
12	-	TRBV12-3/TRBV12-4	-	TRBJ2-7	CASTRGDYEQYF	TGTGCCAGCACCAGGGGGGACTACGAGCAGTACTTC
18	-	TRBV27	-	TRBJ1-6	CASSQNKIYPRGNSPLHF	TGTGCCAGCAGCCAGAACAAGATTTACCCCCGGGGGAATTCACCCCTCCACTTT
15	TRBD1	TRBV19	-	TRBJ2-2	CASSIGRQGTGELFF	TGTGCCAGTAGTATAGGGCGACAGGGAACCGGGGAGCTGTTTTTT
15	TRBD1	TRBV7-9	-	TRBJ1-2	CASSPRDSGTIGYTF	TGTGCCAGCAGCCCTAGGGACAGTGGGACGATCGGCTACACCTTC
16	-	TRBV30	-	TRBJ1-5	CAWSPPGKASNQPQHF	TGTGCCTGGAGTCCCCCCGGGAAAGCTAGCAATCAGCCCCAGCATTTT
15	TRBD2	TRBV18	-	TRBJ2-1	CASSPFSGRAGEQFF	TGTGCCAGCTCACCTTTTAGCGGGAGGGCCGGTGAGCAGTTCTTC
16	-	TRBV7-2	-	TRBJ2-6	CASSLRQYSGANVLTF	TGTGCCAGCAGCCTCCGACAGTACTCTGGGGCCAACGTCCTGACTTTC
13	-	TRBV5-1	-	TRBJ1-4	CASQEGSNEKLFF	TGCGCCAGCCAGGAGGGCTCCAATGAAAAACTGTTTTTT
15	-	TRBV5-1	-	TRBJ2-6	CASSSPGSGANVLTF	TGCGCCAGCAGCTCTCCAGGGTCGGGGGCCAACGTCCTGACTTTC
15	-	TRBV30	-	TRBJ1-4	CAWGSNGAGEEKLFF	TGTGCCTGGGGAAGTAACGGGGCAGGGGAGGAAAAACTGTTTTTT
15	TRBD2	TRBV7-9	-	TRBJ2-3	CASSPRTSGTDTQYF	TGTGCCAGCAGCCCCCGGACTAGCGGCACAGATACGCAGTATTTT
18	TRBD2	TRBV5-4	-	TRBJ2-3	CASSLYTGTSGGTDTQYF	TGTGCCAGCAGCTTGTACACTGGGACTAGCGGGGGCACAGATACGCAGTATTTT
17	-	TRBV5-1	few	TRBJ2-7	CASSLVPLGRPTYEQYF	TGCGCCAGCAGCTTGGTGCCCTTGGGGCGACCGACTTACGAGCAGTACTTC
15	TRBD1	TRBV5-1	-	TRBJ1-1	CASSRQTGGDTEAFF	TGCGCCAGCAGCCGACAGACAGGGGGAGACACTGAAGCTTTCTTT
16	-	TRBV10-2	-	TRBJ2-1	CASSDRVRTSGAEQFF	TGCGCCAGCAGTGACCGAGTGCGGACATCAGGGGCTGAGCAGTTCTTC
16	-	TRBV7-6	-	TRBJ2-5	CASSPTTHNWGETQYF	TGTGCCAGCAGCCCCACAACCCATAACTGGGGAGAGACCCAGTACTTC
13	-	TRBV4-3	-	TRBJ1-1	CASSQAAQTEAFF	TGCGCCAGCAGCCAAGCGGCGCAGACTGAAGCTTTCTTT
18	-	TRBV5-1	-	TRBJ1-2	CASSMVWGTGTPSYGYTF	TGCGCCAGCAGCATGGTATGGGGGACCGGGACCCCCTCCTATGGCTACACCTTC
12	TRBD1	TRBV6-5	-	TRBJ2-7	CATQGDSYEQYF	TGTGCCACCCAGGGGGACTCCTACGAGCAGTACTTC
13	TRBD2	TRBV19	-	TRBJ2-7	CASSYGLAYEQYF	TGTGCCAGTAGTTACGGACTAGCCTACGAGCAGTACTTC
15	-	TRBV2	-	TRBJ1-5	CASTPETGGSQPQHF	TGTGCCAGCACCCCCGAGACCGGCGGGAGTCAGCCCCAGCATTTT
15	TRBD1	TRBV10-1	-	TRBJ2-5	CASSVGQGPEETQYF	TGCGCCAGCAGTGTGGGACAGGGGCCCGAAGAGACCCAGTACTTC
15	TRBD2	TRBV5-1	-	TRBJ2-2	CASSERESHTGELFF	TGCGCCAGCTCTGAGCGGGAGAGTCACACCGGGGAGCTGTTTTTT
18	TRBD1	TRBV18	-	TRBJ1-4	CASSPRTDRGRLPEKLFF	TGTGCCAGCTCACCAAGGACCGACAGGGGGCGTCTACCCGAAAAACTGTTTTTT
14	-	TRBV19	-	TRBJ2-3	CASSMGAGTDTQYF	TGTGCCAGTAGTATGGGGGCAGGCACAGATACGCAGTATTTT
13	-	TRBV4-1	-	TRBJ2-5	CASSQARFQTQYF	TGCGCCAGCAGCCAGGCCCGGTTTCAGACCCAGTACTTC